Listed here are 14 T cell receptor beta chains from one sample, sequenced in a study of blood T cell repertoires in COVID-19. Data came from immunoSEQ multiplex PCR; TCRdb stores just in-frame clones and leaves some out. The sample lists about 280,000 clones, around 84% seen once, with about 2.5% in the top ten. Sequencing was done on a sample of PBMCs or T cells enriched from blood (not recorded which). These receptors were taken from a woman between 45 and 60 years old who had recovered from COVID-19.

This chain uses TRBV29-1 with TRBJ1-2, with a possible D match to TRBD1 (5 bases). V was clipped by 8 bases and J by 5 bases, with 12 bases between them. CDR3 length equals 11 residues. CDR1 and CDR2 (germline): SQVTM, ANQGSEA. CDR3 coding DNA: TGCAGCCTAGGAGGGGATTATGGCTACACCTTC. This translates into CSLGGDYGYTF.

The chain combines TRBV5-4 with TRBJ1-1; a weak D match, TRBD1 (5 bases). Trimming cost V 0 bases and J 5 bases, with 11 bases left between them. Germline values: CDR1 SGHNT, CDR2 YYREEE (reference sequence). This CDR3 is built from 14 residues. DNA of the CDR3: TGTGCCAGCAGCTTGGCTCTAGGGGCGACTGAAGCTTTCTTT. Translated, it gives CASSLALGATEAFF. Combining the CDR3 with reference TRBV5-4 and TRBJ1-1 gives the whole variable domain ETGVTQSPTHLIKTRGQQVTLRCSSQSGHNTVSWYQQALGQGPQFIFQYYREEENGRGNFPPRFSGLQFPNYSSELNVNALELDDSALYLCASSLALGATEAFFGQGTRLTVV.

This clone was recorded a few times. This rearrangement joins TRBV19 to TRBJ1-6; D gene unclear. There are 17 residues in the CDR3. Trimming cost V 6 bases and J 0 bases, with 15 bases left between them. Per the germline V gene, CDR1 is LNHDA and CDR2 is SQIVND (reference sequence). CDR3 sequence: CASSLRGLSSYNSPLHF. CDR3 DNA sequence: TGTGCCAGTAGCCTCCGCGGTTTGAGCTCCTATAATTCACCCCTCCACTTT.

V is TRBV13 and J is TRBJ1-2; TRBD1 matches at 9 bases. CDR3 length equals 14 residues. The V segment lost 5 bases and the J segment 5 bases; nucleotides outside the gene matches: 6. Germline lookup yields CDR1 PRHDT and CDR2 FYEKMQ (reference sequence). The CDR3 is CASSPWTGEYGYTF. The CDR3 DNA is TGTGCCAGCAGCCCTTGGACAGGGGAATATGGCTACACCTTC.

The chain uses TRBV3-1 (or the pseudogene TRBV3-2) and TRBJ1-4; the D gene is possibly TRBD1 (5 bases). Germline V CDR1 and CDR2: LGHDT, YNNKEL (reference sequence). The length of the CDR3 is 17 residues. The ends were cut back, 3 bases at V and 0 bases at J, with 14 bases in the middle. The CDR3 loop is CASSHNSAGTTNEKLFF. DNA for the CDR3: TGTGCCAGCAGCCATAATAGTGCAGGGACAACTAATGAAAAACTGTTTTTT.

The chain couples TRBV9 to TRBJ1-3; D gene uncertain. Germline CDR1 and CDR2: SGDLS and YYNGEE. The V gene lost 3 bases and the J gene lost 0 bases, with 4 bases spanning the gap. The CDR3 has 13 residues. CDR3 bases: TGTGCCAGCAGCGCAAACTCTGGAAACACCATATATTTT. It codes for CASSANSGNTIYF.

This clone was detected many times. V usage is TRBV27 and J usage is TRBJ1-1; 10 bases line up with TRBD1. Germline lookup yields CDR1 MNHEY and CDR2 SMNVEV (reference sequence). The ends lost 6 bases at V and 1 base at J; junction bases unmatched: 8. There are 16 residues in the CDR3. The CDR3 DNA sequence: TGTGCCAGCAGGACCGGGACAGGGGTATGGAACACTGAAGCTTTCTTT. This gives the protein CASRTGTGVWNTEAFF.

The J gene is TRBJ2-7, the V gene TRBV28, with 9 bases fitting TRBD2. Germline V gene lookup returns CDR1 MDHEN and CDR2 SYDVKM. The CDR3 has 16 residues. The V segment lost 2 bases and the J segment 3 bases; nucleotides outside the gene matches: 8. CDR3 amino acids: CASSLSPSGGNYEQYF. Written as DNA, the CDR3 is TGTGCCAGCAGTTTAAGTCCCAGCGGGGGGAACTACGAGCAGTACTTC.

The V gene is TRBV18, the J gene TRBJ1-1, with D perhaps TRBD1 (5 bases). Trimming shortened V by 3 bases and J by 5 bases, and 16 bases separated the two germline ends. CDR1 and CDR2 from the germline V gene are KGHSH and LQKENI. The CDR3 is 15 amino acids. CDR3 coding DNA: TGTGCCAGCTCACCCCCTGGGGTGGGGGGGACTGAAGCTTTCTTT. It yields the protein CASSPPGVGGTEAFF.

The genes are TRBV18 and TRBJ2-3, with a possible D match to TRBD2 (6 bases). The V end lost 2 bases, the J end lost 6 bases, and 12 bases lay between the germline ends. Germline assignment: CDR1 KGHSH and CDR2 LQKENI. The CDR3 consists of 14 residues. This CDR3 is CASSPSGLSDTQYF. As DNA, the CDR3 is TGTGCCAGCTCACCATCGGGACTTTCCGATACGCAGTATTTT.

The chain combines TRBV20-1 with TRBJ1-1; D remains unclear. V dropped 7 bases and J dropped 5 bases, with 11 bases sitting between them. Looked up from germline, CDR1 is DFQATT and CDR2 is SNEGSKA (reference sequence). This CDR3 region has 11 residues. The CDR3: CSGLRETEAFF. DNA for the CDR3: TGCAGTGGGTTGAGGGAAACTGAAGCTTTCTTT.

The gene calls are TRBV19 and TRBJ1-5, with D possibly being TRBD1 (6 bases). CDR3 length equals 17 residues. Germline CDR1 is LNHDA and CDR2 is SQIVND (reference sequence). V gave up 5 bases and J gave up 1 base, with 18 bases separating them. In DNA form, the CDR3 reads TGTGCCAGTAGTTTACACCTCTTACAGGGAAGCAATCAGCCCCAGCATTTT. Translating gives CASSLHLLQGSNQPQHF.

Remarks on this clone: A much bigger clone sits one base away, suggesting this may be a read error. The chain has TRBV6-4 and TRBJ2-3, with TRBD2 matching over 9 bases. The ends lost 3 bases at V and 1 base at J; junction bases unmatched: 2. Germline CDR1 and CDR2: MRHNA and SNTAGT. The CDR3 sequence is 15 residues long. The CDR3 DNA is TGTGCCAGCAGTGAAATAGCGGGGGGCACAGATACGCAGTATTTT. Its translation is CASSEIAGGTDTQYF.

This chain uses TRBV30 with TRBJ2-6; TRBD1 aligns across 7 bases. J was trimmed by 0 bases and V by 2 bases; bases with no gene match: 4. CDR3 length: 16 residues. Germline CDR1 reads GTSNPN; CDR2 reads SVGIG (reference sequence). The CDR3 sequence: CAWSRTGNSGANVLTF. CDR3 nucleotides: TGTGCCTGGAGTCGGACAGGAAACTCTGGGGCCAACGTCCTGACTTTC.